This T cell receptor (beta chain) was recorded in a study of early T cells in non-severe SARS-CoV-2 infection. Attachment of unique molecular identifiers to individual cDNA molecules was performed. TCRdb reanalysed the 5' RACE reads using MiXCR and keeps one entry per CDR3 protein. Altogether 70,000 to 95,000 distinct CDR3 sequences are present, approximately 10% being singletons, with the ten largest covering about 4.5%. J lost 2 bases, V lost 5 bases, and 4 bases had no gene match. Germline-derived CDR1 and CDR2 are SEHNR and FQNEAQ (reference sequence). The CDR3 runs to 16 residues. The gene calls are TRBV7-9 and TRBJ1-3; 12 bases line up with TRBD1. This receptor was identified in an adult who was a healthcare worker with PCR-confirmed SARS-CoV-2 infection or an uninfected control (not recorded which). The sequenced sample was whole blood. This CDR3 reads CASSERDRGPGNTIYF. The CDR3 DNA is TGTGCCAGCAGCGAGCGGGACAGGGGGCCTGGAAACACCATATATTTT.